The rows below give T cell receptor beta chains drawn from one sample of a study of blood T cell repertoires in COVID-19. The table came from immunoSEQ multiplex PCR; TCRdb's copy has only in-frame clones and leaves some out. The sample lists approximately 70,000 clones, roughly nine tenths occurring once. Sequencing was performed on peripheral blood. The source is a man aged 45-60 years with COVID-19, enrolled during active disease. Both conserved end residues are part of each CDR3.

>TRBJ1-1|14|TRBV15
CATSRGVGGPEAFF
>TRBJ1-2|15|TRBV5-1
CASSPGQGAYHGYTF
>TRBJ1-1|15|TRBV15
CATSRDSRGNTEAFF
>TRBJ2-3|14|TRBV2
CASSGPAGGNTQYF
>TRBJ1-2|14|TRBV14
CASSPGQGGGGYTF
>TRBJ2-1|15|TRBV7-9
CASRRRLSNYNEQFF
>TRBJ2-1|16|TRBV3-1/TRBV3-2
CASSQDLVSNYNEQFF
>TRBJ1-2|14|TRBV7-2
CASSSPQGHYGYTF
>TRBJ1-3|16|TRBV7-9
CASSTGRLPSGNTIYF
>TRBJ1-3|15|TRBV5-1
CASSLVGYSGNTIYF
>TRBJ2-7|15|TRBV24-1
CATSDPNRVSDEQYF
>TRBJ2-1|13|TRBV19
CASSIGPNNEQFF
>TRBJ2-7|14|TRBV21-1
CASTVAGVVWEQYF
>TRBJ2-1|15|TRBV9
CASSSGTSGRNEQFF
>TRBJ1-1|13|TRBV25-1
CASRDSSRTEAFF
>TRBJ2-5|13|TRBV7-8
CASSRDREETQYF
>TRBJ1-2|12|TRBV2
CASSEQAGRYTF
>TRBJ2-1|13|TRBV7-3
CASSSGLNNEQFF
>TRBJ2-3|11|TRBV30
CAFGVGDTQYF
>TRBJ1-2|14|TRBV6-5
CASSSGDRVYGYTF
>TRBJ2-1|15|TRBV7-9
CASSHKGLAVDEQFF
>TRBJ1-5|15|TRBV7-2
CASSFVRGSNQPQHF
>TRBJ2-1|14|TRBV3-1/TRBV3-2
CASTGGAMVNEQFF
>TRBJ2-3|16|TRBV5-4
CASSLPTGGRTDTQYF
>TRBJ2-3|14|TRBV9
CASSNPTSPDTQYF
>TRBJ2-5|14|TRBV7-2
CASSLLSGIETQYF
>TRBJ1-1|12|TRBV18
CASSPAGGEAFF
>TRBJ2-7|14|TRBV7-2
CASSLVQGSYEQYF
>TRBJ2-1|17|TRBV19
CASSLRLGNSGDNEQFF
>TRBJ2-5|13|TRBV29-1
CSVAPSGSGTQYF
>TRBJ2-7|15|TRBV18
CASSPGLAGSYEQYF
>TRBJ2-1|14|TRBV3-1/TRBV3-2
CASSQGIGGNEQFF
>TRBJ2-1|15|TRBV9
CASSVQAGGFNEQFF
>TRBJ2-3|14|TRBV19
CASEGRAFTDTQYF
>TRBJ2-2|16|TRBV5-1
CASSLSGASNTGELFF
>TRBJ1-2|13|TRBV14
CASSLPGQLVSTF
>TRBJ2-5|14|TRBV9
CASSAGHGGETQYF
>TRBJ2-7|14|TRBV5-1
CASSSGQGAYEQYF
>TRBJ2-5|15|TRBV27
CASSLSSSGKETQYF
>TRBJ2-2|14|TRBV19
CASSRLAGTGELFF
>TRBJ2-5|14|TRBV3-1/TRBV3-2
CASSQFSREGTQYF
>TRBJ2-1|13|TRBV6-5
CASSHTGGVEQFF
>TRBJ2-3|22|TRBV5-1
CASSSTGRRGLAGVSTTDTQYF
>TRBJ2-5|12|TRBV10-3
CAIRDTQETQYF
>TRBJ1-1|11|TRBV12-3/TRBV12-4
CASSLGAAAFF
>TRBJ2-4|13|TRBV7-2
CASSLRTGNIQYF
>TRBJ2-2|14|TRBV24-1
CATRTSGNTGELFF
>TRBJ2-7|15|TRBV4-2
CASSQVAGNSYEQYF
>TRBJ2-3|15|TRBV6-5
CASSYAQGGPDTQYF
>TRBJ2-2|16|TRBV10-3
CAISTGTGGGPGELFF
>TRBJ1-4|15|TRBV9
CASSSPRAGNEKLFF
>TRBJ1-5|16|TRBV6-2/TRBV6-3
CASSNRDSASNQPQHF
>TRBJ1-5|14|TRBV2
CASSESGGWQPQHF
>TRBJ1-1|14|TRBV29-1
CSVDRAADSSQAFF
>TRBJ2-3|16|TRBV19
CASRLTGTVPTDTQYF
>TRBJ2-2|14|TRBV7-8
CASSVTRWPGELFF
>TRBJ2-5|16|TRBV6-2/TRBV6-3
CASSYLGGMYQETQYF